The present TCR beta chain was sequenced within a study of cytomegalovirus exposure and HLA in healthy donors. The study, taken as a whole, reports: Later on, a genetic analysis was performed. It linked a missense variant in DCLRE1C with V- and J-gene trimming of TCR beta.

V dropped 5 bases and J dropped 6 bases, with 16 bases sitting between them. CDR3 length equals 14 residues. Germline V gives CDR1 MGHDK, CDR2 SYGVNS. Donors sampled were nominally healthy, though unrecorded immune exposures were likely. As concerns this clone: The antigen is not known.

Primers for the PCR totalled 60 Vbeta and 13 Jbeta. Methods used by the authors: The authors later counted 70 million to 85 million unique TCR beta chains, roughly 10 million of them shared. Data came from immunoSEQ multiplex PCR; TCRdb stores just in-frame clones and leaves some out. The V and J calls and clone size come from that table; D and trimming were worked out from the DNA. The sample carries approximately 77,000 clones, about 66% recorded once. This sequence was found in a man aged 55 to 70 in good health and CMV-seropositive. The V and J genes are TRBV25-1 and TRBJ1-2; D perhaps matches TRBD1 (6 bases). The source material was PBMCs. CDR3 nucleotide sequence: TGTGCCAGCAGTAGCCGACAGGAAGGGAATGGCTACACCTTC. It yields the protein CASSSRQEGNGYTF.